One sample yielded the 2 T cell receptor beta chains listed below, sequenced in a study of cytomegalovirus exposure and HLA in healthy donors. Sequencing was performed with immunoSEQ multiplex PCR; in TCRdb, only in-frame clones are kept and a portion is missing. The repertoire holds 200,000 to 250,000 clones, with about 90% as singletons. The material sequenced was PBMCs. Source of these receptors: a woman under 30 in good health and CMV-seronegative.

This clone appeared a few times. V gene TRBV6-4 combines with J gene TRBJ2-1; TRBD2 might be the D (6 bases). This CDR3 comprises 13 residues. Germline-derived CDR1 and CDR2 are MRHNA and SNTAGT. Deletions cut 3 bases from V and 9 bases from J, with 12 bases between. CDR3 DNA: TGTGCCAGCAGTGAAACTAGCTCGGGTGAGCAGTTCTTC. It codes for CASSETSSGEQFF.

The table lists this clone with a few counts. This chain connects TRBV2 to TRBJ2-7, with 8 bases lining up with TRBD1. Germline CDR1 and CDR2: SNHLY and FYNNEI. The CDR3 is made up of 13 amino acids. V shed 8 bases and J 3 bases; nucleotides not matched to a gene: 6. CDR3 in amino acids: CASSDRVYYEQYF. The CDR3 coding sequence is TGTGCCAGCTCGGACAGGGTTTACTACGAGCAGTACTTC.